These 9 T cell receptor beta chains originate from one sample sequenced in a study of blood T cell repertoires in COVID-19. Assay used: immunoSEQ multiplex PCR; TCRdb lists only in-frame clones, some missing. The sample has a few hundred thousand clones, 88% seen once. The sample comprised peripheral blood. The receptors were gathered from a woman aged 40 to 49 who had recovered from COVID-19.

In DNA, the CDR3 is TGTGCCGGATCTTTAGCGGGTTCCACCGGGGAGCTGTTTTTT. Translated: CAGSLAGSTGELFF. The chain links TRBV7-9 to TRBJ2-2; TRBD2 matches 7 bases. Germline-derived CDR1 and CDR2 are SEHNR and FQNEAQ (reference sequence). The CDR3 has 14 amino acids. V shed 11 bases and J 4 bases; nucleotides not matched to a gene: 10.

J is TRBJ2-1 and V is TRBV25-1; 10 nucleotides agree with TRBD2. Losses at the gene ends were 2 bases for V and 5 bases for J; bases not matched to a gene: 9. CDR3 length: 17 amino acids. Germline CDR1 and CDR2: MGHDK and SYGVNS. CDR3 sequence reads: CASSELGRTSGDNEQFF. The CDR3 coding sequence is TGTGCCAGCAGTGAACTGGGGAGGACTAGCGGAGACAATGAGCAGTTCTTC.

This clone appeared once. J is TRBJ1-2 and V is TRBV30, with 7 positions matching TRBD1. Germline V CDR1 and CDR2: GTSNPN, SVGIG (reference sequence). This CDR3 is 12 amino acids long. Trimming cost V 3 bases and J 8 bases; bases outside gene matches: 6. The CDR3: CAWSRDRVGYTF. CDR3 sequence (DNA): TGTGCCTGGAGCCGCGACAGGGTCGGCTACACCTTC.

The chain is built from TRBV6-1 and TRBJ1-2, with D tentatively TRBD1 (5 bases). The CDR3 contains 16 residues. Per the germline V gene, CDR1 is MNHNS and CDR2 is SASEGT. Trimming took off 4 bases at V and 3 bases at J, with 18 bases between the two ends. The CDR3 DNA sequence: TGTGCCAGCAGTGGGGCCAGGGCTTTAGGGGACTATGGCTACACCTTC. Translating gives CASSGARALGDYGYTF.

This chain connects TRBV4-2 to TRBJ1-2; the match to TRBD1 covers 9 bases. This CDR3 region has 15 residues. J lost 2 bases, V lost 2 bases, and 3 bases had no gene match. The germline V gene encodes CDR1 LGHNA and CDR2 YNFKEQ. CDR3 nucleotide sequence: TGTGCCAGCAGCCAACGACAGGGGGGCAACTATGGCTACACCTTC. It yields the protein CASSQRQGGNYGYTF.

The chain couples TRBV11-3 to TRBJ2-1; 12 bases align to TRBD2. The V gene's germline CDR1 is SGHNT and CDR2 YENEEA. With V trimmed by 7 bases and J by 10 bases, 14 bases remained unmatched. The CDR3 is 16 residues long. The CDR3 reads CASTLGLAGGSAEQFF. The CDR3 coding sequence is TGTGCCAGCACCCTGGGGCTAGCGGGAGGGTCGGCGGAGCAGTTCTTC.

V usage is TRBV7-2 and J usage is TRBJ1-4; maybe TRBD1 (6 bases). The germline V gene encodes CDR1 SGHTA and CDR2 FQGNSA. This CDR3 comprises 18 residues. V lost 4 bases, J lost 7 bases, and 25 bases lay in between. This CDR3 reads CASSSHRGGGSVAEKLFF. CDR3 sequence (DNA): TGTGCCAGCAGCTCCCACCGGGGGGGCGGAAGCGTGGCTGAAAAACTGTTTTTT.

The rearrangement joins TRBV4-3 to TRBJ1-4; D not certain. CDR3 size: 18 residues. The germline V gene encodes CDR1 LGHNA and CDR2 YSLEER. V shed 1 base and J shed 6 bases, with 21 bases lying between them. The CDR3 bases are TGCGCCAGCAGCCAAGGGGCGAGTGAGGGTTTAAACCATGAAAAACTGTTTTTT. Its translation is CASSQGASEGLNHEKLFF.

This clone has just one count. The chain combines TRBV30 with TRBJ2-1; 8 bases are shared with TRBD2. The germline V gene has CDR1 GTSNPN and CDR2 SVGIG (reference sequence). Trimming took 5 bases from V and 6 from J; bases not matched to a gene: 9. The CDR3 is made up of 14 amino acids. The CDR3 DNA sequence: TGTGCCTGGGGGCGGGGGGAGATCAGCAATGAGCAGTTCTTC. It specifies CAWGRGEISNEQFF.